One and the same sample provided the 19 T cell receptor beta chains below, sequenced in a study of blood T cell repertoires in COVID-19. Only in-frame clones appear in the TCRdb table, and some are missing; sequencing was by immunoSEQ multiplex PCR. This table holds 180,000 or so clones, roughly 73% found once. Sequencing was carried out using peripheral blood. All receptors come from a woman older than 75 with active or convalescent COVID-19.

The chain combines TRBV6-5 with TRBJ2-1; TRBD1 aligns across 8 bases. The V and J ends lost 5 bases and 3 bases, in that order; junction bases with no gene match: 6. This CDR3 comprises 15 residues. Looked up from germline, CDR1 is MNHEY and CDR2 is SVGAGI. CDR3 nucleotides: TGTGCCAGCAGTAGGACAGGGAGTGTCTACAATGAGCAGTTCTTC. It translates to CASSRTGSVYNEQFF.

The chain links TRBV5-5 to TRBJ1-4; 7 bases match TRBD1. CDR3 length equals 14 residues. CDR1 SGHKS and CDR2 YYEKEE come from the germline V gene (reference sequence). J was trimmed by 7 bases and V by 5 bases; bases with no gene match: 8. CDR3 DNA sequence: TGTGCCAGCAGGGAGGGGGCATTTGGTGAAAAACTGTTTTTT. This gives the protein CASREGAFGEKLFF. The complete variable domain, with remaining parts taken from reference TRBV5-5 and TRBJ1-4, reads DAGVTQSPTHLIKTRGQQVTLRCSPISGHKSVSWYQQVLGQGPQFIFQYYEKEERGRGNFPDRFSARQFPNYSSELNVNALLLGDSALYLCASREGAFGEKLFFGSGTQLSVL.

The chain uses TRBV5-1 and TRBJ1-2; 10 bases are shared with TRBD1. CDR1 is SGHRS and CDR2 is YFSETQ in the germline V gene. J gave up 6 bases and V 2 bases, and 4 bases lay outside the gene matches. The CDR3 has 14 amino acids. CDR3 DNA sequence: TGCGCCAGCAGCTTAGCGGACAGGGGGGATGGCTACACCTTC. As protein: CASSLADRGDGYTF.

The rearrangement joins TRBV29-1 to TRBJ2-6, with D possibly being TRBD2 (5 bases). Germline-derived CDR1 and CDR2 are SQVTM and ANQGSEA. The length of the CDR3 is 15 residues. The V end was cut by 3 bases, the J end by 0 bases, with 9 bases between. The CDR3 sequence is CSVEVGSSGANVLTF. CDR3 DNA sequence: TGCAGCGTTGAGGTAGGGAGCTCTGGGGCCAACGTCCTGACTTTC. Combining the CDR3 with reference TRBV29-1 and TRBJ2-6 gives the whole variable domain SAVISQKPSRDICQRGTSLTIQCQVDSQVTMMFWYRQQPGQSLTLIATANQGSEATYESGFVIDKFPISRPNLTFSTLTVSNMSPEDSSIYLCSVEVGSSGANVLTFGAGSRLTVL.

The gene calls are TRBV5-8 and TRBJ2-1; TRBD1 aligns across 12 bases. The germline CDR1 and CDR2 sequences are SGHTS and YDEGEE. The V and J ends lost 7 bases and 12 bases, in that order; junction bases with no gene match: 14. The CDR3 has 15 residues. The CDR3, as DNA: TGTGCCAGCCTAACCCCGGGACAGGGGGCGAAACGGCAGTTCTTC. Its protein product is CASLTPGQGAKRQFF.

The gene calls are TRBV5-4 and TRBJ2-3; D might be TRBD1 or TRBD2, each matching 5 bases. This CDR3 comprises 15 residues. V lost 4 bases to trimming and J lost 2 bases, with 14 bases between them. CDR1 is SGHNT, CDR2 YYREEE, per germline (reference sequence). This CDR3 reads CASSVGRVYTDTQYF. The CDR3 DNA reads TGTGCCAGCAGCGTGGGACGGGTTTACACAGATACGCAGTATTTT.

This chain connects TRBV19 to TRBJ1-2; a weak D match, TRBD1 (5 bases). Per germline, CDR1 LNHDA and CDR2 SQIVND (reference sequence). Trimming took 2 bases from V and 4 from J, leaving 8 bases between them. The CDR3 covers 13 residues. The CDR3 sequence: CASSIQGVYGYTF. The CDR3, as DNA: TGTGCCAGTAGTATACAGGGTGTCTATGGCTACACCTTC.

This chain uses TRBV19 with TRBJ2-5; 9 positions match TRBD2. Germline CDR1 and CDR2: LNHDA and SQIVND (reference sequence). Losses at the gene ends were 6 bases for V and 3 bases for J; bases not matched to a gene: 20. The CDR3 consists of 19 residues. DNA of the CDR3: TGTGCCAGTAGCAAAATTGAGGCTAGCGGGGCCTATAGCGAAGAGACCCAGTACTTC. As protein: CASSKIEASGAYSEETQYF.

This clone has a handful of counts. The chain recombines TRBV28 with TRBJ1-1, with D possibly TRBD1 on 6 matching bases. The germline V gene has CDR1 MDHEN and CDR2 SYDVKM. This CDR3 is built from 14 residues. Trimming took off 2 bases at V and 5 bases at J, with 12 bases between the two ends. CDR3 sequence (DNA): TGTGCCAGCAGTTTAACGACAGGAAAGACTGAAGCTTTCTTT. Translating it yields CASSLTTGKTEAFF.

The rearrangement links TRBV6-6 to TRBJ1-2, with 9 bases that match TRBD1. The CDR3 extends over 15 amino acids. The V and J ends lost 4 bases and 6 bases, in that order; junction bases with no gene match: 9. The germline gives CDR1 MNHNY, CDR2 SVGAGI (reference sequence). The CDR3 sequence: CASSFGDRVFDGYTF. The CDR3 nucleotides read TGTGCCAGCAGTTTTGGGGACAGGGTGTTCGATGGCTACACCTTC.

The J gene is TRBJ2-3, the V gene TRBV2, with D maybe TRBD2 (5 bases). Trimming cost V 4 bases and J 1 base, with 12 bases left between them. The CDR3 loop spans 15 amino acids. CDR1 is SNHLY, CDR2 FYNNEI, per germline. CDR3 coding DNA: TGTGCCAGCAGTGTACAGCGGTCCCGCACAGATACGCAGTATTTT. Translation gives CASSVQRSRTDTQYF.

V is TRBV27 and J is TRBJ1-5; 10 nucleotides line up with TRBD1. Germline V gene data show CDR1 as MNHEY and CDR2 as SMNVEV (reference sequence). This CDR3 has 15 residues. The V segment lost 6 bases and the J segment 3 bases; nucleotides outside the gene matches: 5. DNA of the CDR3: TGTGCCAGCAGCCTCGGGACAGGGGTCAATCAGCCCCAGCATTTT. Translation gives CASSLGTGVNQPQHF.

This chain uses TRBV27 with TRBJ2-7; D not certain. This CDR3 is 12 amino acids long. Per germline, CDR1 MNHEY and CDR2 SMNVEV (reference sequence). V gave up 5 bases and J gave up 3 bases, with 8 bases separating them. As DNA, the CDR3 is TGTGCCAGCAGTCCCACGGGCTACGAGCAGTACTTC. This encodes CASSPTGYEQYF.

The chain uses TRBV24-1 and TRBJ2-5; D may be TRBD2 (5 bases). CDR1 and CDR2 (germline): KGHDR, SFDVKD. The V and J ends lost 7 bases and 3 bases respectively, with 8 bases between them. The CDR3 has 12 residues. CDR3 loop: CATRDGEETQYF. CDR3 bases: TGTGCCACCAGAGACGGGGAAGAGACCCAGTACTTC.

CDR3 residues: CASSLGGTGSGNTEAFF. In DNA form, the CDR3 reads TGCGCCAGCAGCTTGGGAGGGACAGGGTCGGGGAACACTGAAGCTTTCTTT. The chain employs TRBV5-1 and TRBJ1-1; 9 bases are shared with TRBD1. CDR3 length: 17 residues. Unmatched junction bases numbered 7, after V lost 0 bases and J lost 1 base. Germline lookup yields CDR1 SGHRS and CDR2 YFSETQ.

This clone was counted many times. This specimen includes other DNA sequences encoding the same CDR3. The rearrangement uses TRBV9 and TRBJ1-6; D possibly corresponds to TRBD1 (5 bases). Trimming removed 0 bases from V and 3 bases from J, with 10 bases in between. Germline CDR1 is SGDLS and CDR2 is YYNGEE. There are 16 residues in the CDR3. Here the CDR3 reads CASSVAGDGYNSPLHF. DNA of the CDR3: TGTGCCAGCAGCGTAGCGGGGGACGGCTATAATTCACCCCTCCACTTT.

The rearrangement links TRBV3-1 (or the pseudogene TRBV3-2) to TRBJ1-5; 8 nucleotides agree with TRBD1. The V and J ends lost 4 bases and 4 bases, in that order; junction bases with no gene match: 3. The CDR3 covers 14 residues. Germline CDR1 LGHDT, CDR2 YNNKEL (reference sequence). CDR3 in amino acids: CASSPNRGNQPQHF. The DNA of the CDR3 is TGTGCCAGCAGCCCAAACAGGGGGAATCAGCCCCAGCATTTT.

The chain is built from TRBV12-3 or TRBV12-4 and TRBJ1-1, with D unresolved. V lost 3 bases to trimming and J lost 4 bases, with 9 bases between them. The length of the CDR3 is 13 residues. DNA for the CDR3: TGTGCCAGCAGTTTTGGAGACGGCACTGAAGCTTTCTTT. Encoded protein: CASSFGDGTEAFF.

The chain has TRBV7-9 and TRBJ1-2; D possibly corresponds to TRBD1 (5 bases). Germline CDR1 reads SEHNR; CDR2 reads FQNEAQ (reference sequence). The CDR3 has 14 residues. The V end was cut by 7 bases, the J end by 5 bases, with 17 bases between. In nucleotides, the CDR3 is TGTGCCAGCACCAATCAGGGAGGGGAGTATGGCTACACCTTC. Translation: CASTNQGGEYGYTF.